The 2 T cell receptor beta chains given below trace back to one sample, sequenced in a study of identical twins. TCRdb ran MiXCR on the 5' RACE reads and lists one entry per CDR3 protein. The repertoire consists of roughly 480,000 distinct CDR3 sequences, with 20% to 25% occurring once and the leading ten covering 2.9%. These data were also filed under a second study, of T cells expressing NK-cell markers.

Sequenced sample: CD4+ T cells sorted from blood. These receptor sequences come from a woman aged 18-29 years in good health.

This clonotype was observed a handful of times. The CDR3 is CASSLGGLSYEQYF. The CDR3, as DNA: TGCGCCAGCAGCCTCGGGGGGTTGTCCTACGAGCAGTACTTC. The chain couples TRBV5-1 to TRBJ2-7; TRBD2 agrees at 7 bases. The CDR3 runs to 14 residues. The germline V gene has CDR1 SGHRS and CDR2 YFSETQ. V was clipped by 4 bases and J by 1 base; unmatched bases: 5. Using reference TRBV5-1 and TRBJ2-7 for the parts outside the CDR3, the full variable domain is KAGVTQTPRYLIKTRGQQVTLSCSPISGHRSVSWYQQTPGQGLQFLFEYFSETQRNKGNFPGRFSGRQFSNSRSEMNVSTLELGDSALYLCASSLGGLSYEQYFGPGTRLTVT.

V and J are TRBV7-9 and TRBJ1-1, with TRBD1 as a possible D gene (6 bases). Germline CDR1 and CDR2: SEHNR and FQNEAQ (reference sequence). The CDR3 consists of 15 residues. Between the trimmed V and J ends, which lost 4 bases and 0 bases, there was a span of 12 bases. The CDR3, as DNA: TGTGCCAGCAGCTCCGGCAGGGGATTGAACACTGAAGCTTTCTTT. Residues: CASSSGRGLNTEAFF.